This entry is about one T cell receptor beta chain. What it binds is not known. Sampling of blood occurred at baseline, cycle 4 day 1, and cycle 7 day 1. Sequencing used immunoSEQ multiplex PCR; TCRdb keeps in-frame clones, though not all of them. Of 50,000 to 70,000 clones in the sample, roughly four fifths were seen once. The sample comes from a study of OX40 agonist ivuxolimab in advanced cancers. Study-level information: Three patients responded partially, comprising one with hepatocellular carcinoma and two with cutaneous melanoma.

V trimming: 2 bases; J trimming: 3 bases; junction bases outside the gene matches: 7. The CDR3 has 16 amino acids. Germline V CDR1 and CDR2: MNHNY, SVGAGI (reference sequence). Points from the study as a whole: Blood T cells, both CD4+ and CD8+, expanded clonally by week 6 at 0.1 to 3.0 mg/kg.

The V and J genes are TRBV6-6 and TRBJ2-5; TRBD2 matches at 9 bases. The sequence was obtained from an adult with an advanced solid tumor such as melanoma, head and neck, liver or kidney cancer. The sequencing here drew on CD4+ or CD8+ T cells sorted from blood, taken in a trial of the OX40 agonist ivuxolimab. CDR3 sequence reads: CASSYDSGGPKETQYF. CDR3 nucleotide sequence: TGTGCCAGCAGTTACGATAGCGGGGGACCGAAAGAGACCCAGTACTTC.